This record concerns one T cell receptor beta chain sequence. The CDR3 covers 15 residues. Germline-derived CDR1 and CDR2 are LGHNA and YSLEER. V shed 0 bases and J shed 5 bases, with 14 bases lying between them. Sequencing used immunoSEQ multiplex PCR; TCRdb keeps in-frame clones, though not all of them. The table includes around 100,000 clones, approximately 95% detected once. The data originate from a study of technical replicates of blood from a handful of donors. The source is a human donor in good health. The chain joins TRBV4-3 to TRBJ2-7, with a tentative D call TRBD1 (6 bases). Sequencing was carried out using T cells isolated from PBMCs. The CDR3 nucleotides are TGCGCCAGCAGCCAAGATCAAACCAGGGGACACGAGCAGTACTTC. Its translation: CASSQDQTRGHEQYF.